This entry describes one T cell receptor beta chain. Its matching antigen is unknown. The source of the sample is a study of T cells in localized non-small cell lung cancer. CDR3 length equals 13 residues. Germline V gene data show CDR1 as SGDLS and CDR2 as YYNGEE. The V and J ends lost 3 bases and 5 bases respectively, with 11 bases between them. Clones were sequenced by immunoSEQ multiplex PCR, and TCRdb holds only the in-frame ones, with some missing. The sample has roughly 21,000 clones, roughly 90% seen once. Overall study results and limits: Peak T cell clonality was found in uninvolved adjacent lung, exceeding tumor. Elevated blood T cell density was associated with longer overall survival.

Source: peripheral blood mononuclear cells, taken before any cancer treatment. The TCR was taken from a male donor at least 60 years old with stage II lung adenocarcinoma. The chain is built from TRBV9 and TRBJ1-2; D not resolved. The CDR3 coding sequence is TGTGCCAGCAGCGGACATGAGTCTTATGGCTACACCTTC. Encoded protein: CASSGHESYGYTF.